Listed below are T cell receptor beta chains from one sample, sequenced in a study of blood T cell repertoires in COVID-19. Sequencing used immunoSEQ multiplex PCR; TCRdb keeps in-frame clones, though not all of them. The sample records around 250,000 clones, 83% being singletons. Sequenced sample: peripheral blood. All receptors derive from a middle-aged man with active or convalescent COVID-19. CDR3s leave out the opening cysteine and the closing phenylalanine or tryptophan. Each record gives: CDR3 length, V gene, CDR3 protein.

11 TRBV27 ASSFNMNTEAF
12 TRBV27 ASSFGQGVFEQY
13 TRBV3-1/TRBV3-2 ASSQDPPGDQPQH
15 TRBV19 ASSITWTGSNTGELF
12 TRBV10-3 AIRAGVENTEAF
12 TRBV6-5 ASRKQGDTGELF
14 TRBV18 ASSPRQGSALYGYT
14 TRBV18 ASSGGTSGFGDTQY
12 TRBV19 AGRQGSNTGELF
12 TRBV11-2 ASSPRQGFNEQF
12 TRBV30 ASHWGGSFNEQF
13 TRBV5-1 ASSLVQGAGNTIY
13 TRBV14 ASSQGLRGQETQY
8 TRBV29-1 SAAQDGYT
14 TRBV5-6 ASSLFSRGWQETQY